Following are 22 T cell receptor beta chains from one sample sequenced in a study of blood T cell repertoires in COVID-19. The data were produced by immunoSEQ multiplex PCR, yet TCRdb's version contains in-frame clones alone and is incomplete. The sample lists approximately 330,000 clones, roughly nine tenths occurring once. Sequencing was carried out using PBMCs or T cells enriched from blood (not recorded which). The source is a woman between 25 and 40 years old who had recovered from COVID-19.

The chain couples TRBV19 to TRBJ2-7; 9 positions agree with TRBD2. V was clipped by 3 bases and J by 2 bases; unmatched bases: 5. The length of the CDR3 is 15 residues. Germline values: CDR1 LNHDA, CDR2 SQIVND (reference sequence). The CDR3 protein is CASSMALAGTYEQYF. CDR3 DNA: TGTGCCAGTAGTATGGCCCTAGCGGGGACCTACGAGCAGTACTTC. Full variable domain (remainder filled in from reference TRBV19 and TRBJ2-7): DGGITQSPKYLFRKEGQNVTLSCEQNLNHDAMYWYRQDPGQGLRLIYYSQIVNDFQKGDIAEGYSVSREKKESFPLTVTSAQKNPTAFYLCASSMALAGTYEQYFGPGTRLTVT.

V is TRBV4-3 and J is TRBJ1-1; 8 nucleotides line up with TRBD1. In germline, CDR1 is LGHNA, CDR2 YSLEER. This CDR3 comprises 17 residues. J lost 4 bases, V lost 0 bases, and 10 bases had no gene match. The CDR3 sequence: CASSQDWLDRVGTEAFF. The DNA for the CDR3 is TGCGCCAGCAGCCAAGATTGGCTGGACAGGGTGGGCACTGAAGCTTTCTTT.

This chain joins TRBV18 and TRBJ2-1; 8 nucleotides match TRBD2. Germline CDR1 reads KGHSH; CDR2 reads LQKENI. The V and J ends lost 3 bases and 2 bases, in that order; junction bases with no gene match: 9. The CDR3 has 17 amino acids. The CDR3 DNA is TGTGCCAGCTCACCGACCTCGACTAGCGAAACCTACAATGAGCAGTTCTTC. Its translation is CASSPTSTSETYNEQFF.

The chain joins TRBV4-1 to TRBJ1-5, with a tentative D call TRBD1 (6 bases). Germline lookup yields CDR1 MGHRA and CDR2 YSYEKL. The CDR3 sequence is 15 residues long. With 3 bases removed from V and 2 bases from J, the gap between germline ends came to 11 bases. The CDR3 DNA reads TGCGCCAGCAGCCAGGAGAGACAGGGCAATCAGCCCCAGCATTTT. Translated: CASSQERQGNQPQHF.

This chain connects TRBV6-4 to TRBJ2-2; the D is unclear. Germline V gives CDR1 MRHNA, CDR2 SNTAGT. Trimming stripped 6 bases from V and 1 base from J, with 9 bases between. The CDR3 sequence is 14 residues long. In DNA, the CDR3 is TGTGCCAGCAGCCTCTACGGGAACACCGGGGAGCTGTTTTTT. Protein product: CASSLYGNTGELFF.

This clone came up once. The V gene is TRBV5-1, the J gene TRBJ1-4; possible D gene TRBD1, 6 bases. Germline CDR1 SGHRS, CDR2 YFSETQ. V gave up 2 bases and J gave up 5 bases, with 10 bases separating them. The CDR3 totals 14 residues. As DNA, the CDR3 is TGCGCCAGCAGCTTAGGGACAAGGAATGAAAAACTGTTTTTT. It codes for CASSLGTRNEKLFF.

V is TRBV27 and J is TRBJ1-2; D is perhaps TRBD1 (6 bases). This CDR3 is built from 16 residues. Germline V gene sequence: CDR1 MNHEY, CDR2 SMNVEV (reference sequence). V lost 5 bases, J lost 3 bases, and 19 bases lay in between. The CDR3 nucleotides read TGTGCCAGCAGTATTTATGGCCAGGGGAGAGACTATGGCTACACCTTC. Residues: CASSIYGQGRDYGYTF.

The chain uses TRBV6-5 and TRBJ2-7; tentative D call: TRBD1 (6 bases). The CDR3 runs 13 residues. The V end was cut by 4 bases, the J end by 6 bases, with 13 bases between. Per germline, CDR1 MNHEY and CDR2 SVGAGI. The CDR3 loop is CASSSGTLSEQYF. The CDR3 region has the DNA TGTGCCAGCAGTTCCGGGACACTCTCCGAGCAGTACTTC.

Turning to this clone: This specimen includes other DNA sequences encoding the same CDR3. V gene TRBV30 combines with J gene TRBJ1-1, with D perhaps TRBD1 (5 bases). Germline V gives CDR1 GTSNPN, CDR2 SVGIG (reference sequence). This CDR3 is 12 amino acids long. Trimming removed 2 bases at V and 5 bases at J, with 9 bases between. CDR3 sequence: CAWSRGETEAFF. CDR3 bases: TGTGCCTGGAGTCGGGGGGAAACTGAAGCTTTCTTT. Based on the CDR3 plus reference TRBV30 and TRBJ1-1, the full variable domain is SQTIHQWPATLVQPVGSPLSLECTVEGTSNPNLYWYRQAAGRGLQLLFYSVGIGQISSEVPQNLSASRPQDRQFILSSKKLLLSDSGFYLCAWSRGETEAFFGQGTRLTVV.

This chain uses TRBV5-5 with TRBJ2-1; tentative D call: TRBD2 (7 bases). Trimming cost V 4 bases and J 0 bases, with 11 bases left between them. CDR3 size: 15 residues. Per the germline V gene, CDR1 is SGHKS and CDR2 is YYEKEE (reference sequence). The CDR3 sequence: CASSPGGPSYNEQFF. The CDR3 DNA follows: TGTGCCAGCAGCCCCGGGGGGCCCTCCTACAATGAGCAGTTCTTC.

This chain joins TRBV18 and TRBJ1-5; tentative D call: TRBD1 (6 bases). The V gene lost 4 bases and the J gene lost 1 base, with 11 bases spanning the gap. Looked up from germline, CDR1 is KGHSH and CDR2 is LQKENI. CDR3 length: 15 amino acids. The CDR3 loop reads CASSLQGKSNQPQHF. DNA for the CDR3: TGTGCCAGCTCACTACAGGGAAAAAGCAATCAGCCCCAGCATTTT.

The sample holds one count of this clone. The chain links TRBV28 to TRBJ1-4, with TRBD1 matching over 9 bases. Germline CDR1 and CDR2: MDHEN and SYDVKM. V gave up 1 base and J gave up 5 bases; unmatched junction bases: 2. The CDR3 is 15 residues long. CDR3 sequence: CASSLLGTGNEKLFF. DNA for the CDR3: TGTGCCAGCAGTTTATTGGGGACAGGGAATGAAAAACTGTTTTTT. The full variable domain, rest sourced from reference TRBV28 and TRBJ1-4, is DVKVTQSSRYLVKRTGEKVFLECVQDMDHENMFWYRQDPGLGLRLIYFSYDVKMKEKGDIPEGYSVSREKKERFSLILESASTNQTSMYLCASSLLGTGNEKLFFGSGTQLSVL.

The chain uses TRBV2 and TRBJ2-3; D remains ambiguous. V lost 7 bases and J lost 2, with 13 bases in between. The CDR3 sequence is 14 residues long. CDR1 and CDR2 (germline): SNHLY, FYNNEI. The CDR3: CASIKIPITDTQYF. DNA of the CDR3: TGTGCCAGCATTAAAATTCCTATCACAGATACGCAGTATTTT.

The chain couples TRBV6-5 to TRBJ1-6; 8 bases align to TRBD1. The CDR3 is 15 residues long. Per germline, CDR1 MNHEY and CDR2 SVGAGI. V trimming: 5 bases; J trimming: 7 bases; junction bases outside the gene matches: 7. The CDR3 DNA reads as TGTGCCAGCAGTACAGACAGGGGTGTCAATTCACCCCTCCACTTT. As protein: CASSTDRGVNSPLHF.

V and J are TRBV28 and TRBJ1-6, with 8 bases fitting TRBD1. The germline gives CDR1 MDHEN, CDR2 SYDVKM. The CDR3 sequence is 18 residues long. V shed 4 bases and J 6 bases; nucleotides not matched to a gene: 14. CDR3 nucleotides: TGTGCCAGCAGTTCCCCCACCCGGACAGGGCTAATTAATTCACCCCTCCACTTT. It specifies CASSSPTRTGLINSPLHF.

The V and J genes are TRBV5-1 and TRBJ1-4, with 8 bases that match TRBD1. The V and J ends lost 1 base and 7 bases, in that order; junction bases with no gene match: 9. Germline V gives CDR1 SGHRS, CDR2 YFSETQ. CDR3 length: 16 amino acids. CDR3 sequence (DNA): TGCGCCAGCAGCTTGTCGACAGGGGCCGCGGGTGAAAAACTGTTTTTT. This translates into CASSLSTGAAGEKLFF.

The table lists this clone with a count of one. The V gene is TRBV6-5, the J gene TRBJ1-1, with 7 bases matching TRBD1. The CDR3 has 14 amino acids. In germline, CDR1 is MNHEY, CDR2 SVGAGI. The ends lost 3 bases at V and 3 bases at J; junction bases unmatched: 4. CDR3 bases: TGTGCCAGCAGTTATTCGACAGGGTACACTGAAGCTTTCTTT. Protein: CASSYSTGYTEAFF.

This clone has a handful of counts. The V and J genes are TRBV9 and TRBJ2-1; 11 bases agree with TRBD2. Trimming removed 1 base from V and 8 bases from J; junction bases left unmatched: 11. Germline V lookup: CDR1 SGDLS, CDR2 YYNGEE. CDR3 size: 17 residues. The CDR3 nucleotides are TGTGCCAGCAGCGTATCTATAGCGGGAGGGGCTATGGATGAGCAGTTCTTC. The encoded protein is CASSVSIAGGAMDEQFF.

This chain connects TRBV12-3 or TRBV12-4 to TRBJ1-2; maybe TRBD1 (6 bases). V was shortened by 11 bases and J by 5 bases, with 12 bases between the two germline ends. CDR3 length: 11 amino acids. The CDR3 nucleotides are TGTGCCGCTAGGGGGGGATATGGCTACACCTTC. Protein product: CAARGGYGYTF.

The chain joins TRBV6-1 to TRBJ2-7; D is ambiguous. The V end was cut by 8 bases, the J end by 3 bases, with 11 bases between. Germline CDR1 is MNHNS and CDR2 is SASEGT. The CDR3 covers 12 residues. The DNA for the CDR3 is TGTGCCAGCGCCCGCCTCTACTACGAGCAGTACTTC. As protein: CASARLYYEQYF.

The V call is TRBV18, the J call TRBJ2-3; 8 nucleotides align to TRBD2. Germline V gives CDR1 KGHSH, CDR2 LQKENI. J lost 4 bases, V lost 6 bases, and 12 bases had no gene match. This CDR3 spans 16 amino acids. CDR3 in DNA: TGTGCCAGCTCCCAACTTAGCGGGATCTACGCAGATACGCAGTATTTT. This sequence encodes CASSQLSGIYADTQYF. Using reference TRBV18 and TRBJ2-3 for the parts outside the CDR3, the full variable domain is NAGVMQNPRHLVRRRGQEARLRCSPMKGHSHVYWYRQLPEEGLKFMVYLQKENIIDESGMPKERFSAEFPKEGPSILRIQQVVRGDSAAYFCASSQLSGIYADTQYFGPGTRLTVL.

The genes are TRBV7-9 and TRBJ1-1, with a tentative D call TRBD1 (6 bases). The ends were cut back, 5 bases at V and 4 bases at J, with 23 bases in the middle. The CDR3 is 17 amino acids. Germline values: CDR1 SEHNR, CDR2 FQNEAQ (reference sequence). The CDR3, as DNA: TGTGCCAGCAGCAAATATGCGACACCGACAGGAGCCACTGAAGCTTTCTTT. Protein product: CASSKYATPTGATEAFF.